This T cell receptor beta chain originates from a study of cytomegalovirus exposure and HLA in healthy donors. Assay: immunoSEQ multiplex PCR; the TCRdb copy retains only in-frame clones and omits some. This table holds approximately 39,000 clones, 85% to 95% found once. This CDR3 has 15 residues. In germline, CDR1 is ENHRY, CDR2 SYGVKD. The J segment lost 6 bases and the V segment lost 5 bases, leaving 9 bases of the junction unmatched. Sequenced: PBMCs. This sequence joins TRBV10-3 and TRBJ2-1; TRBD2 matches at 8 bases. This TCR derives from a man between 18 and 29 years old in good health and CMV-seronegative. The CDR3 sequence is CAISPKRERINEQFF. CDR3 bases: TGTGCCATCAGTCCTAAGCGGGAGCGTATCAATGAGCAGTTCTTC.